This T cell receptor (beta chain) was profiled in a study of blood T cell repertoires in COVID-19. V lost 6 bases, J lost 5 bases, and 10 bases stayed unmatched. The CDR3 sequence is 15 residues long. The germline V gene encodes CDR1 ENHRY and CDR2 SYGVKD. Assay: immunoSEQ multiplex PCR; the TCRdb copy retains only in-frame clones and omits some. The repertoire has approximately 260,000 clones, 75% to 90% of them found once; the top ten carry 11%. The rearrangement joins TRBV10-3 to TRBJ1-2, with 9 bases matching TRBD1. The TCR was taken from a woman aged 70-85 years with acute or convalescent COVID-19. The sequencing input was peripheral blood. The CDR3 loop is CAISEQGQGSYGYTF. The CDR3 nucleotides read TGTGCCATCAGCGAACAAGGACAGGGGAGTTATGGCTACACCTTC.